One and the same sample provided the 27 T cell receptor beta chains below, sequenced in a study of CXCR3-negative and CXCR3-positive naive CD8 T cells. UMI-labeled 5' RACE TRB cDNA libraries were prepared from the cells. TCRdb re-called the 5' RACE reads and catalogs CDR3 proteins one per entry, DNA excluded. This sample's table has roughly 29,000 distinct CDR3 sequences. Specimen: memory CD8+ T cells from blood. All receptors derive from a human donor in good health. Some clones in this sample may be carry-over from other donors' samples.

The rearrangement links TRBV4-3 to TRBJ2-2. Germline V lookup: CDR1 LGHNA, CDR2 YSLEER. The CDR3 extends over 13 amino acids. CDR3 sequence reads: CASSHGETGELFF.

This chain uses TRBV2 with TRBJ2-3; the TCRdb D gene call, TRBD2, has no DNA to confirm it. This CDR3 region has 16 residues. The V gene's germline CDR1 is SNHLY and CDR2 FYNNEI. The CDR3 is CASSERTLAPTDTQYF.

V is TRBV30 and J is TRBJ1-6. Germline V lookup: CDR1 GTSNPN, CDR2 SVGIG (reference sequence). The CDR3 totals 14 residues. CDR3 protein: CAWGGVSDNSPLHF.

This chain connects TRBV20-1 to TRBJ2-5; with no DNA, the TCRdb D assignment of TRBD1 cannot be verified. The germline CDR1 and CDR2 sequences are DFQATT and SNEGSKA (reference sequence). The CDR3 totals 13 residues. CDR3: CSARVSGDPTQYF.

The chain joins TRBV7-6 to TRBJ2-3; there is no DNA to check the TCRdb D call of TRBD1. The CDR3 has 15 amino acids. In germline, CDR1 is SGHVS, CDR2 FNYEAQ. The CDR3 here is CASSSRGHGTDTQYF. Based on the CDR3 plus reference TRBV7-6 and TRBJ2-3, the full variable domain is GAGVSQSPRYKVTKRGQDVALRCDPISGHVSLYWYRQALGQGPEFLTYFNYEAQQDKSGLPNDRFSAERPEGSISTLTIQRTEQRDSAMYRCASSSRGHGTDTQYFGPGTRLTVL.

The V and J genes are TRBV6-2 or TRBV6-3 and TRBJ2-5. CDR1 and CDR2 (germline): MNHEY, SVGEGT. CDR3 length equals 13 residues. The CDR3 loop reads CASSYSPQETQYF.

The chain has TRBV6-2 or TRBV6-3 and TRBJ2-3. The CDR3 has 13 residues. The germline CDR1 and CDR2 sequences are MNHEY and SVGEGT. CDR3 residues: CASSYIKTDTQYF.

The rearrangement links TRBV4-2 to TRBJ1-2. The CDR3 runs 13 residues. Germline V gene data show CDR1 as LGHNA and CDR2 as YNFKEQ. CDR3 residues: CASSLGIYYGYTF.

The rearrangement links TRBV11-2 to TRBJ1-1; lacking DNA, the TRBD1 call made by TCRdb goes unchecked. CDR3 size: 14 residues. CDR1 and CDR2 (germline): SGHAT, FQNNGV. The CDR3 region is CASSLGQINTEAFF.

The chain links TRBV5-4 to TRBJ2-7; there is no DNA to check the TCRdb D call of TRBD1. The CDR3 runs to 13 residues. From germline, CDR1 is SGHNT and CDR2 YYREEE (reference sequence). The CDR3 sequence: CASTLPGQREQYF.

By frequency, this clonotype registers medium-sized. The CDR3 region is CASSLSLAGAHTDTQYF. This rearrangement joins TRBV11-3 to TRBJ2-3; TCRdb picks TRBD2, but there is no DNA to check that call. CDR1 and CDR2 (germline): SGHNT, YENEEA. The CDR3 sequence is 17 residues long.

This chain uses TRBV4-3 with TRBJ2-7; TCRdb indicates TRBD1, and absent DNA this call remains unverified. Germline V gene sequence: CDR1 LGHNA, CDR2 YSLEER. The CDR3 spans 15 residues. CDR3 sequence: CASSPSQGASYEQYF.

The J gene is TRBJ2-3, the V gene TRBV7-9. Per the germline V gene, CDR1 is SEHNR and CDR2 is FQNEAQ (reference sequence). The CDR3 is 16 amino acids. This CDR3 reads CASSLVGRNFTDTQYF.

This chain links TRBV7-8 with TRBJ2-3; TCRdb reports TRBD1, a call that lacks DNA to check it against. This CDR3 spans 15 amino acids. Germline CDR1 is SGHVS and CDR2 is FQNEAQ. CDR3: CASSLAIREKDTQYF.

This clonotype is identified as medium-sized from frequency. V gene TRBV20-1 combines with J gene TRBJ2-7. CDR3 length: 16 residues. Germline V CDR1 and CDR2: DFQATT, SNEGSKA (reference sequence). The CDR3 here is CSARELDEAGLYEQYF.

V is TRBV20-1 and J is TRBJ2-7; the D gene TCRdb calls, TRBD1, cannot be checked with no DNA. Germline CDR1 DFQATT, CDR2 SNEGSKA (reference sequence). This CDR3 contains 13 residues. CDR3 residues: CSARIPGGNEQYF.

CDR3: CASSLKITGTYEQYF. The V gene is TRBV7-3, the J gene TRBJ2-7. This CDR3 comprises 15 residues. CDR1 is SGHTA and CDR2 is FQGTGA in the germline V gene.

This clonotype registers medium-sized (0.01 to 0.1%) by frequency. The chain uses TRBV6-4 and TRBJ2-1; without DNA, the TCRdb call of TRBD2 cannot be checked. This CDR3 comprises 15 residues. Germline values: CDR1 MRHNA, CDR2 SNTAGT. This CDR3 reads CASRESSGEYNEQFF.

The CDR3: CASSLDLQGVVDGYTF. This sequence joins TRBV7-6 and TRBJ1-2; the TCRdb call, TRBD1, lacks DNA for checking. Germline loops: CDR1 SGHVS, CDR2 FNYEAQ. This CDR3 is 16 amino acids long. Filled out from reference TRBV7-6 and TRBJ1-2, the complete variable domain reads GAGVSQSPRYKVTKRGQDVALRCDPISGHVSLYWYRQALGQGPEFLTYFNYEAQQDKSGLPNDRFSAERPEGSISTLTIQRTEQRDSAMYRCASSLDLQGVVDGYTFGSGTRLTVV.

The V call is TRBV6-4, the J call TRBJ2-3; the D gene TCRdb calls, TRBD1, cannot be checked with no DNA. The CDR3 loop spans 15 amino acids. In germline, CDR1 is MRHNA, CDR2 SNTAGT. The CDR3 reads CASSDLSSGTDTQYF.

The chain carries TRBV29-1 and TRBJ1-2. The CDR3 runs 13 residues. In germline, CDR1 is SQVTM, CDR2 ANQGSEA. CDR3 protein: CSVEEYRNYGYTF.

The CDR3 is CASSYSNDRGADNEQFF. The genes are TRBV6-6 and TRBJ2-1; no DNA is available, so the TRBD1 call from TCRdb remains unchecked. CDR1 is MNHNY, CDR2 SVGAGI, per germline (reference sequence). CDR3 length: 17 residues.

The V call is TRBV4-1, the J call TRBJ2-1; checking the TCRdb D call of TRBD2 is not possible without DNA. The CDR3 is 17 residues long. Germline CDR1 MGHRA, CDR2 YSYEKL. CDR3 protein: CASSQDLPGLYYNEQFF.

CDR3 loop: CASKGGSNQPQHF. This rearrangement joins TRBV7-9 to TRBJ1-5; without DNA, the TCRdb call of TRBD1 cannot be checked. There are 13 residues in the CDR3. The germline CDR1 and CDR2 sequences are SEHNR and FQNEAQ (reference sequence).

The chain employs TRBV27 and TRBJ2-5; TCRdb designates TRBD1, a call that cannot be tested without DNA. The CDR3 is made up of 12 amino acids. The germline CDR1 and CDR2 sequences are MNHEY and SMNVEV (reference sequence). The chain's CDR3 is CASSPGLETQYF.

This chain links TRBV7-9 with TRBJ1-2; TCRdb designates TRBD1, a call that cannot be tested without DNA. The germline CDR1 and CDR2 sequences are SEHNR and FQNEAQ (reference sequence). The CDR3 has 14 residues. CDR3: CASSLRPPAHGYTF.

The chain recombines TRBV2 with TRBJ2-1. Germline V gene data show CDR1 as SNHLY and CDR2 as FYNNEI. This CDR3 is built from 15 residues. CDR3: CASSEAGIFANEQFF.